This T cell receptor beta chain derives from a study of cytomegalovirus exposure and HLA in healthy donors. The study, taken as a whole, reports: The investigators catalogued 180 or so TCR beta chains as cytomegalovirus-associated.

The PCR employed 60 Vbeta primers together with 13 Jbeta primers. This table comes from immunoSEQ multiplex PCR, and its TCRdb copy is limited to in-frame clones, with some not included. The table includes 90,000 to 120,000 clones, 78% detected once. CDR3 size: 15 residues. The germline V gene has CDR1 SNHLY and CDR2 FYNNEI. Germline trimming cut 3 bases from V and 4 bases from J; bases unmatched to any gene: 5. A word on this clone: The antigen is unknown.

The chain has TRBV2 and TRBJ2-7, with 11 bases identical to TRBD2. Sequenced input: PBMCs. The TCR originated in a woman between 40 and 55 years old in good health and CMV-seronegative. CDR3 bases: TGTGCCAGCAGTGATGCCCGACTAGCGGGATACGAGCAGTACTTC. It is translated as CASSDARLAGYEQYF.